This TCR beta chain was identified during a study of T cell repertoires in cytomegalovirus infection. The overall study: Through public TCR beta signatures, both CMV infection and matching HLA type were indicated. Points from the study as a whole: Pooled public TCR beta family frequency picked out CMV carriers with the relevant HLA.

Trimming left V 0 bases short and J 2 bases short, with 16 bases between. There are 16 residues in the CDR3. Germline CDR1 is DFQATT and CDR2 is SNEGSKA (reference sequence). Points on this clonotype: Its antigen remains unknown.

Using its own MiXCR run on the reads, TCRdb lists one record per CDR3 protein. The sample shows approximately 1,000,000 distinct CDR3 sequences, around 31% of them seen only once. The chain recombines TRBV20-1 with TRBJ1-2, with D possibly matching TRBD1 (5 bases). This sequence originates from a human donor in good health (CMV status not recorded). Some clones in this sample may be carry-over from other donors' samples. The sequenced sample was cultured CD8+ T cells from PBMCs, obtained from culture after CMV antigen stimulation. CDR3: CSARDVQAPLNYGYTF. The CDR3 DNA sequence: TGCAGTGCTAGAGATGTACAGGCGCCTTTGAACTATGGCTACACCTTC.